This entry is about one TCR beta chain. Its specificity is not known. The data were taken from a study of shared clonotypes between healthy human individuals. CD8 cells regarded as naive lacked CD45RO, were positively chosen for CCR7, and omitted terminally differentiated effector memory CD45RA+ cells. There were only Caucasian adults among the donors, and all lived in Nashville, Tennessee. General observations from the study: On the whole, naive subsets had larger estimated richness than memory subsets had. Naive CD4 clonotype sharing across several donors was 5% to 6%.

Sorted-subset replicate PCR reactions contained about 200 ng DNA, corresponding to approximately 30,000 T cell genomes. Only in-frame clones appear in the TCRdb table, and some are missing; sequencing was by immunoSEQ multiplex PCR. The sample yields roughly 2.1 million clones, 85% to 95% seen once. The CDR3 is 17 residues long. V shed 5 bases and J 5 bases; nucleotides not matched to a gene: 10. CDR1 and CDR2 (germline): SGDLS, YYNGEE. The clonotype originates from a man in his late teens or twenties in good health. Some clones in this sample may be carry-over from other donors' samples. Source material: naive CD8+ T cells from PBMCs. This chain uses TRBV9 with TRBJ2-2; 12 bases fit TRBD2. Here the CDR3 reads CASSDPTSGRWTGELFF. The CDR3 nucleotides read TGTGCCAGCAGTGACCCGACTAGCGGGAGATGGACCGGGGAGCTGTTTTTT.